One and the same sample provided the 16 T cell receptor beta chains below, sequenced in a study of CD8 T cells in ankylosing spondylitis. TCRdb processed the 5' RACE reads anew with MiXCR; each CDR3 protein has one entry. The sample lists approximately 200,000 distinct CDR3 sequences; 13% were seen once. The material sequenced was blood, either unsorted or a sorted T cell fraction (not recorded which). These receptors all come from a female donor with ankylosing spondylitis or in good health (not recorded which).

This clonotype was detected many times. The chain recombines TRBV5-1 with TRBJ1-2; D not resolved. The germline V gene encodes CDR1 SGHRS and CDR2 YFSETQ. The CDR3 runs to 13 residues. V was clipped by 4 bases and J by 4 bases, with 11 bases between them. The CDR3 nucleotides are TGCGCCAGCAGCCCGGACGGCTCCTATGGCTACACCTTC. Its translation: CASSPDGSYGYTF. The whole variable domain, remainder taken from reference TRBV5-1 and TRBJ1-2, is KAGVTQTPRYLIKTRGQQVTLSCSPISGHRSVSWYQQTPGQGLQFLFEYFSETQRNKGNFPGRFSGRQFSNSRSEMNVSTLELGDSALYLCASSPDGSYGYTFGSGTRLTVV.

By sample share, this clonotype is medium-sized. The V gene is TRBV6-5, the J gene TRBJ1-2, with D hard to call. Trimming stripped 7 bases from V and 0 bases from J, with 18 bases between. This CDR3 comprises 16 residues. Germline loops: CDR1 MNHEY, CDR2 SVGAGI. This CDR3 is CASTSPTVESNYGYTF. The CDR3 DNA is TGTGCCAGCACCTCACCGACCGTTGAATCTAACTATGGCTACACCTTC.

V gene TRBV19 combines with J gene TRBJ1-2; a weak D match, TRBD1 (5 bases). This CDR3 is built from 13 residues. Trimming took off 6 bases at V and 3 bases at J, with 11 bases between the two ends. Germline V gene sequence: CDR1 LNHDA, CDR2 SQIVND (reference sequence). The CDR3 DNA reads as TGTGCCAGTAGGGCGACAGCGGACTATGGCTACACCTTC. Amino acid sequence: CASRATADYGYTF.

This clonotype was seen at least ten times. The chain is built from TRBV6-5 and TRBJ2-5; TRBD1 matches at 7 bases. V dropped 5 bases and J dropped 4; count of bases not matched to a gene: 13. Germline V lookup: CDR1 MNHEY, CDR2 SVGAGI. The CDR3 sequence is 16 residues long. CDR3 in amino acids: CASSILPTGTTETQYF. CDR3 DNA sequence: TGTGCCAGCAGTATACTCCCGACAGGGACGACAGAGACCCAGTACTTC.

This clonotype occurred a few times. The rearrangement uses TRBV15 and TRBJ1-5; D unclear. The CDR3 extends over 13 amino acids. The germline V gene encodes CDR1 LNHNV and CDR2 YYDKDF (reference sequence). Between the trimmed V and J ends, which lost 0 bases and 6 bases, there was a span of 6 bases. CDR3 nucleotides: TGTGCCACCAGCAGAGATTTACCTCAGCCCCAGCATTTT. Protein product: CATSRDLPQPQHF.

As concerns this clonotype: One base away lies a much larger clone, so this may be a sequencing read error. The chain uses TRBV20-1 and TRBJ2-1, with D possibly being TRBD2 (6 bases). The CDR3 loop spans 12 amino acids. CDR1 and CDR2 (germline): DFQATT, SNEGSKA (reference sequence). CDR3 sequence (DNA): TGCAGTGCTAGAGATCGGGGGAATGAGCAGTTGTTC. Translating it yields CSARDRGNEQLF.

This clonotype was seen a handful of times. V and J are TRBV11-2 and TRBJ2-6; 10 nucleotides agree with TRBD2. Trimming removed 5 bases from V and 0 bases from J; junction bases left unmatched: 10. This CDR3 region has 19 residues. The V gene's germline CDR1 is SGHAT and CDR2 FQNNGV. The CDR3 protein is CASSEIGTSVNSGANVLTF. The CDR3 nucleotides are TGTGCCAGCAGCGAAATCGGGACTAGCGTTAACTCTGGGGCCAACGTCCTGACTTTC. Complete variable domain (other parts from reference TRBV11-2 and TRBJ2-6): EAGVAQSPRYKIIEKRQSVAFWCNPISGHATLYWYQQILGQGPKLLIQFQNNGVVDDSQLPKDRFSAERLKGVDSTLKIQPAKLEDSAVYLCASSEIGTSVNSGANVLTFGAGSRLTVL.

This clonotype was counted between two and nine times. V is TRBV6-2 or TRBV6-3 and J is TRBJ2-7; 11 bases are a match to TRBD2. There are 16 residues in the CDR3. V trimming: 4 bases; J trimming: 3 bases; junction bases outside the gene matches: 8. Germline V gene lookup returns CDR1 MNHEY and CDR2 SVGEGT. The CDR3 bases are TGTGCCAGCAGTTCCAATAGCGGGAGGGCCTACTACGAGCAGTACTTC. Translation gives CASSSNSGRAYYEQYF.

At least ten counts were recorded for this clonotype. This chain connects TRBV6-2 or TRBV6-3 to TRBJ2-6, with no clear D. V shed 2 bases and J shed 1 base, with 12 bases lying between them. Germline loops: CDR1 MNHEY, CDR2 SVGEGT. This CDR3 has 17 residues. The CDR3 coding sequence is TGTGCCAGCAGTTACCCCTCTCGATTATCTGGGGCCAACGTCCTGACTTTC. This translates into CASSYPSRLSGANVLTF.

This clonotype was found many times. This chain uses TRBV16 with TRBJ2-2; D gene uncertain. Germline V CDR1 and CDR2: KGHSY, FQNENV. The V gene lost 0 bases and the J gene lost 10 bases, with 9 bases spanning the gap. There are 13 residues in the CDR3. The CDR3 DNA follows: TGTGCCAGCAGCCAATCGTTATCAGAGGAGCTGTTTTTT. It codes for CASSQSLSEELFF.

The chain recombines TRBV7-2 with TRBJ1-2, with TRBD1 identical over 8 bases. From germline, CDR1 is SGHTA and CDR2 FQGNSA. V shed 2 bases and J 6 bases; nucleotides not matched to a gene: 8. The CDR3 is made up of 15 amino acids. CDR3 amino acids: CASSLLVTGVDGYTF. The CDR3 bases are TGTGCCAGCAGCTTATTGGTGACAGGGGTCGATGGCTACACCTTC.

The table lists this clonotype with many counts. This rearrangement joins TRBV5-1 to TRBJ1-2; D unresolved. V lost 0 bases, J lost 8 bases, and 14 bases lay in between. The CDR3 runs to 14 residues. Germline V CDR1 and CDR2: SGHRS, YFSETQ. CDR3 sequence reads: CASSLGQSMEGYTF. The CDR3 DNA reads TGCGCCAGCAGCTTGGGGCAGTCAATGGAAGGCTACACCTTC.

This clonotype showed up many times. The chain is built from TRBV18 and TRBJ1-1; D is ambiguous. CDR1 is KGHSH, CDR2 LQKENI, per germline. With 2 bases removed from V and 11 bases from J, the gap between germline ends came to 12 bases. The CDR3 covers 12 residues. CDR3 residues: CASSPGGRLAFF. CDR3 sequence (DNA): TGTGCCAGCTCACCAGGTGGGCGACTGGCTTTCTTT.

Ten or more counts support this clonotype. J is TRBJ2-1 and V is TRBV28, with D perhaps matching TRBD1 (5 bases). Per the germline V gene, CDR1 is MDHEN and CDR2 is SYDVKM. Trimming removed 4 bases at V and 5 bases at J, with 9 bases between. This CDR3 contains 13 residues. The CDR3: CASSSDMNNEQFF. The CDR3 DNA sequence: TGTGCCAGCAGTTCGGACATGAACAATGAGCAGTTCTTC. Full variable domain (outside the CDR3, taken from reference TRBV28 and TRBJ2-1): DVKVTQSSRYLVKRTGEKVFLECVQDMDHENMFWYRQDPGLGLRLIYFSYDVKMKEKGDIPEGYSVSREKKERFSLILESASTNQTSMYLCASSSDMNNEQFFGPGTRLTVL.

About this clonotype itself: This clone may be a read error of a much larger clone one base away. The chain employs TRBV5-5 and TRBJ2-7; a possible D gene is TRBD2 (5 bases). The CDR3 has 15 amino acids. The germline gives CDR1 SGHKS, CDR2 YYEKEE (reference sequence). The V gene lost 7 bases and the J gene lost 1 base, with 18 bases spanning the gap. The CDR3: CASGPLAGPSYEQYF. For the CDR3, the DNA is TGTGCCAGCGGCCCGCTCGCGGGTCCTTCCTACGAGCAGTACTTC.

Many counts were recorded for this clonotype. Here the CDR3 DNA reads TGCAGTGCTAGAACTACAGGGGGCGTCGGGGAGACCCAGTACTTC. Translated, it gives CSARTTGGVGETQYF. The rearrangement joins TRBV20-1 to TRBJ2-5, with 9 bases aligning to TRBD1. Germline V gene data show CDR1 as DFQATT and CDR2 as SNEGSKA (reference sequence). Trimming at V came to 2 bases and at J to 5 bases, leaving 9 bases not matched to a gene. This CDR3 has 15 amino acids.